The rows below give T cell receptor beta chains drawn from one sample of a study of blood T cell repertoires in COVID-19. Assay: immunoSEQ multiplex PCR; the TCRdb copy retains only in-frame clones and omits some. The table records roughly 150,000 clones, 89% of them present only once. Sample: peripheral blood. These receptors came from a man aged 55 to 69 with acute or convalescent COVID-19. The CDR3 runs from the conserved cysteine through the conserved F or W. Each record gives: J gene, clone size, D gene, V gene, CDR3 protein, CDR3 DNA. D genes are given only for firm matches. Size is stated for part of the rows, as once, few or many counts, or as a class when the clone is expanded.

TRBJ2-7 - - TRBV7-9 CASASGAYEQYF TGTGCCAGCGCGTCAGGGGCCTACGAGCAGTACTTC
TRBJ2-1 - TRBD2 TRBV7-7 CASSKTSGLDNEQFF TGTGCTAGCAGCAAAACTAGCGGACTTGACAATGAGCAGTTCTTC
TRBJ1-5 - - TRBV7-9 CASSIGPGRGGQPQHF TGTGCCAGCAGCATCGGGCCGGGCAGGGGTGGGCAGCCCCAGCATTTT
TRBJ2-1 - TRBD2 TRBV4-2 CASSQAEGSGGRNEQFF TGTGCCAGCAGCCAAGCTGAGGGTAGCGGGGGTCGCAATGAGCAGTTCTTC
TRBJ2-1 - TRBD1 TRBV7-7 CASSSGQGAENEQFF TGTGCCAGCAGCTCCGGACAGGGGGCGGAAAATGAGCAGTTCTTC
TRBJ1-1 - - TRBV19 CASSIGGFSAEAFF TGTGCCAGTAGTATAGGAGGCTTTAGCGCTGAAGCTTTCTTT
TRBJ2-2 - TRBD1 TRBV20-1 CSASDRGSPGELFF TGCAGTGCTAGTGACAGGGGGTCGCCCGGGGAGCTGTTTTTT
TRBJ1-3 - - TRBV14 CASSQDFRSGNTIYF TGTGCCAGCAGCCAAGATTTCCGCTCTGGAAACACCATATATTTT
TRBJ2-5 - TRBD2 TRBV3-1/TRBV3-2 CASSQESLAGGLETQYF TGTGCCAGCAGCCAAGAATCGCTAGCGGGGGGTTTAGAGACCCAGTACTTC
TRBJ1-4 - - TRBV7-2 CASSLSGWGPGQSEKLFF TGTGCCAGCAGCCTTAGTGGTTGGGGGCCGGGGCAAAGTGAAAAACTGTTTTTT
TRBJ2-7 - - TRBV11-2 CASSLRQVYYEQYF TGTGCCAGCAGCCTGCGACAGGTCTACTACGAGCAGTACTTC
TRBJ2-7 - TRBD2 TRBV6-5 CASISGGGGQYF TGTGCCAGCATTAGCGGGGGGGGCGGGCAGTACTTC
TRBJ1-2 - - TRBV19 CASTDRTDGYTF TGTGCCAGTACCGACAGGACAGACGGCTACACCTTC
TRBJ1-6 - - TRBV30 CAFQGYNSPLHF TGTGCCTTTCAGGGATATAATTCACCCCTCCACTTT
TRBJ2-2 - - TRBV6-5 CASSPRDRELFF TGTGCCAGCAGTCCCCGGGACAGGGAGCTGTTTTTT
TRBJ1-4 - - TRBV18 CASSPLLRGHQWNEKLFF TGTGCCAGCTCACCACTGTTGAGGGGACATCAGTGGAATGAAAAACTGTTTTTT
TRBJ2-7 - - TRBV19 CASNPTGSGYEQYF TGTGCCAGTAACCCTACAGGGTCCGGCTACGAGCAGTACTTC
TRBJ1-4 - - TRBV10-3 CAISDFGAALFF TGTGCCATCAGTGACTTCGGCGCGGCCCTGTTTTTT
TRBJ1-4 - - TRBV9 CASGESGLRAQKLFF TGTGCCAGCGGCGAGAGCGGACTAAGGGCTCAAAAACTGTTTTTT
TRBJ2-3 - TRBD1 TRBV19 CASSPGQVVADTQYF TGTGCCAGTAGCCCTGGACAGGTGGTCGCAGATACGCAGTATTTT
TRBJ2-7 - TRBD2 TRBV2 CASREGLAGVISYEQYF TGTGCCAGCAGGGAAGGACTAGCGGGGGTGATATCCTACGAGCAGTACTTC
TRBJ1-1 - - TRBV5-1 CASSRGQGSTEAFF TGCGCCAGCAGCCGAGGGCAAGGAAGCACTGAAGCTTTCTTT
TRBJ1-1 - TRBD1 TRBV9 CASSEQGGNTEAFF TGTGCCAGCAGCGAACAGGGGGGAAACACTGAAGCTTTCTTT
TRBJ1-5 - - TRBV7-8 CASSLEGTGFFQPQHF TGTGCCAGCAGCTTAGAAGGAACAGGGTTTTTTCAGCCCCAGCATTTT
TRBJ1-1 - - TRBV30 CAWSGGGGTEAFF TGTGCCTGGAGTGGGGGGGGTGGCACTGAAGCTTTCTTT
TRBJ1-2 - - TRBV30 CAWRVDRQVYGYTF TGTGCCTGGAGGGTTGACCGCCAGGTTTATGGCTACACCTTC
TRBJ2-2 once TRBD2 TRBV7-2 CASSLTSGGAVGELFF TGTGCCAGCAGCTTAACTAGCGGGGGGGCCGTCGGGGAGCTGTTTTTT
TRBJ2-1 - TRBD1 TRBV19 CASSIERGRIPTNEQFF TGTGCCAGTAGTATAGAAAGGGGGCGCATCCCCACCAATGAGCAGTTCTTC
TRBJ2-3 - - TRBV20-1 CSASEETSTDTQYF TGCAGTGCTAGTGAAGAAACTAGCACAGATACGCAGTATTTT
TRBJ2-6 - TRBD2 TRBV3-1/TRBV3-2 CASSLASGGAFGANVLTF TGTGCCAGCAGCCTCGCTAGCGGGGGGGCGTTTGGGGCCAACGTCCTGACTTTC
TRBJ1-2 few TRBD1 TRBV19 CASSIKTTGSLGYTF TGTGCCAGTAGTATTAAGACGACAGGGAGTCTTGGCTACACCTTC
TRBJ2-4 - TRBD1 TRBV12-3/TRBV12-4 CASSDRTGKCQYF TGTGCCAGCAGCGACCGGACAGGGAAGTGCCAGTACTTC
TRBJ1-5 - TRBD1 TRBV19 CASSVLLDRGEVQPQHF TGTGCCAGTAGTGTCCTATTGGACAGGGGAGAAGTTCAGCCCCAGCATTTT
TRBJ1-1 - - TRBV6-5 CASSYALRGRAEAFF TGTGCCAGCAGTTACGCCCTTAGGGGTCGGGCTGAAGCTTTCTTT
TRBJ2-5 - TRBD2 TRBV4-2 CASSQGGGRGGETQYF TGTGCCAGCAGCCAAGGCGGGGGGCGGGGAGGAGAGACCCAGTACTTC
TRBJ1-1 - - TRBV27 CASSRMSAQTNTEAFF TGTGCCAGCAGCCGAATGTCCGCACAGACGAACACTGAAGCTTTCTTT
TRBJ1-4 - TRBD1 TRBV6-5 CASSLDRANEKLFF TGTGCCAGCAGTTTGGACAGGGCTAATGAAAAACTGTTTTTT
TRBJ2-1 - - TRBV12-3/TRBV12-4 CASSSSTSQQFF TGTGCCAGCAGTTCCTCTACTAGCCAGCAGTTCTTC
TRBJ2-2 few TRBD1 TRBV7-7 CASSFGTGNTGELFF TGTGCTAGCAGCTTCGGGACAGGGAACACCGGGGAGCTGTTTTTT
TRBJ2-3 - TRBD2 TRBV5-1 CASSLANWAGVTDTQYF TGCGCCAGCAGCTTGGCCAACTGGGCGGGGGTTACAGATACGCAGTATTTT
TRBJ1-2 - - TRBV6-1 CASSEAWALPYGYTF TGTGCCAGCAGTGAAGCATGGGCGCTTCCCTATGGCTACACCTTC
TRBJ1-4 - - TRBV6-5 CASAAARANEKLFF TGTGCCTCTGCCGCTGCGCGGGCTAATGAAAAACTGTTTTTT
TRBJ1-2 - - TRBV6-5 CASSNESPGYGYTF TGTGCCAGCAGTAACGAGAGTCCGGGGTATGGCTACACCTTC
TRBJ1-5 - TRBD1 TRBV3-1/TRBV3-2 CASSPFRDRNQPQHF TGTGCCAGCAGCCCCTTCCGGGACAGAAATCAGCCCCAGCATTTT
TRBJ1-2 once TRBD1 TRBV9 CASGSGAGGFGYTF TGTGCCAGCGGCTCGGGGGCAGGGGGCTTTGGCTACACCTTC
TRBJ2-3 - - TRBV12-3/TRBV12-4 CASRNHSSDTQYF TGTGCCAGCCGAAACCACAGCTCAGATACGCAGTATTTT
TRBJ2-2 - TRBD1 TRBV11-2 CASRRSGTGGTGELFF TGTGCCAGCAGACGATCCGGGACAGGTGGCACCGGGGAGCTGTTTTTT
TRBJ1-2 - - TRBV4-3 CASSPRSGFNGYTF TGCGCCAGCAGCCCCAGGTCAGGGTTCAATGGCTACACCTTC
TRBJ1-2 once - TRBV4-2 CASSQEGGFNYGYTF TGTGCCAGCAGCCAAGAAGGGGGATTTAACTATGGCTACACCTTC
TRBJ2-2 - TRBD2 TRBV6-5 CASSLGLAGGGELFF TGTGCCAGCAGCTTGGGACTAGCGGGGGGCGGGGAGCTGTTTTTT
TRBJ2-2 once - TRBV4-1 CASAEPDTGELFF TGCGCCAGCGCCGAGCCGGACACCGGGGAGCTGTTTTTT
TRBJ2-7 - - TRBV20-1 CSARATSEQYF TGCAGTGCTAGAGCGACATCCGAGCAGTACTTC
TRBJ2-3 few TRBD1 TRBV5-1 CASRIGTALTDTQYF TGCGCCAGCCGCATTGGGACAGCCCTCACAGATACGCAGTATTTT
TRBJ2-4 - - TRBV6-5 CASSPSGDVNIQYF TGTGCCAGCAGTCCATCGGGGGACGTGAACATTCAGTACTTC